Presented here are 11 T cell receptor beta chains from one specimen sequenced in a study of T cell repertoires in cytomegalovirus infection. MiXCR, run by TCRdb on the reads, gives a single entry per CDR3 protein. The profile covers around 740,000 distinct CDR3 sequences, with about 40% appearing a single time and roughly 2.9% taken by the ten largest. The specimen sequenced was PBMCs. The source of these receptors is a human donor in good health (CMV status not recorded). Some clones in this sample may be carry-over from other donors' samples.

J is TRBJ1-5 and V is TRBV20-1, with D perhaps TRBD1 (6 bases). Germline V gene data show CDR1 as DFQATT and CDR2 as SNEGSKA (reference sequence). This CDR3 contains 14 residues. The V gene lost 6 bases and the J gene lost 4 bases, with 16 bases spanning the gap. The CDR3 is CSALPSDSNQPQHF. The CDR3 nucleotides are TGCAGTGCCCTCCCATCGGACAGTAATCAGCCCCAGCATTTT.

This clonotype occurred a few times. This chain connects TRBV7-2 to TRBJ2-2, with 9 bases aligning to TRBD1. The CDR3 length is 15 residues. Per germline, CDR1 SGHTA and CDR2 FQGNSA. Trimming removed 4 bases from V and 4 bases from J; junction bases left unmatched: 4. CDR3 DNA sequence: TGTGCCAGCAGCTCATACAGGGGGCTCACCGGGGAGCTGTTTTTT. This encodes CASSSYRGLTGELFF.

In the case of this clonotype: The junction does not match germline at one end; this may be a read error. V gene TRBV6-1 combines with J gene TRBJ1-4, with D unclear. This CDR3 has 13 residues. Germline CDR1 reads MNHNS; CDR2 reads SASEGT. The CDR3 protein is CASSGTDGEKMFF. In DNA, the CDR3 is TGTGCCAGCAGTGGAACAGACGGTGAAAAAATGTTTTTT.

This clonotype was observed a few times. V usage is TRBV7-2 and J usage is TRBJ2-7; 10 nucleotides agree with TRBD1. The CDR3 is 16 amino acids. Germline trimming cut 3 bases from V and 5 bases from J; bases unmatched to any gene: 10. CDR1 and CDR2 from the germline V gene are SGHTA and FQGNSA. The DNA of the CDR3 is TGTGCCAGCAGCTTGGCTCCGGGACAGGGGAAAAACGAGCAGTACTTC. It translates to CASSLAPGQGKNEQYF.

The chain uses TRBV2 and TRBJ2-1; D is unresolved. Trimming took off 6 bases at V and 7 bases at J, with 13 bases between the two ends. Germline CDR1 is SNHLY and CDR2 is FYNNEI. The CDR3 contains 13 residues. The CDR3 loop is CASSDSKINEQFF. In DNA form, the CDR3 reads TGTGCCAGCAGCGACTCCAAAATTAATGAGCAGTTCTTC.

This clonotype was seen more than once but under ten times. The chain combines TRBV28 with TRBJ1-3; D not certain. Germline V CDR1 and CDR2: MDHEN, SYDVKM. Deletions cut 5 bases from V and 0 bases from J, with 5 bases between. The CDR3 totals 13 residues. The CDR3 coding sequence is TGTGCCAGCAGTCTTAACTCTGGAAACACCATATATTTT. Amino acid sequence: CASSLNSGNTIYF.

The V call is TRBV28, the J call TRBJ1-5; D perhaps matches TRBD1 (6 bases). The V and J ends lost 5 bases and 4 bases respectively, with 15 bases between them. The CDR3 has 15 amino acids. Germline values: CDR1 MDHEN, CDR2 SYDVKM. The CDR3 coding sequence is TGTGCCAGCAGTATATCAAGGGGGACTAATCAGCCCCAGCATTTT. This encodes CASSISRGTNQPQHF.

The gene calls are TRBV9 and TRBJ1-6; TRBD1 might be the D (6 bases). The CDR3 runs to 15 residues. V gave up 3 bases and J gave up 10 bases, with 17 bases separating them. Germline CDR1 reads SGDLS; CDR2 reads YYNGEE. This CDR3 is CASSESGTSFSPLHF. In DNA form, the CDR3 reads TGTGCCAGCAGCGAATCCGGGACATCTTTCTCACCCCTCCACTTT.

Ten or more counts support this clonotype. The chain is built from TRBV19 and TRBJ1-3, with D tentatively TRBD1 (6 bases). Trimming cost V 3 bases and J 1 base, with 7 bases left between them. Germline assignment: CDR1 LNHDA and CDR2 SQIVND (reference sequence). The CDR3 covers 14 residues. This CDR3 is CASSIGTSGNTIYF. CDR3 sequence (DNA): TGTGCCAGTAGTATCGGGACATCTGGAAACACCATATATTTT.

The rearrangement uses TRBV10-2 and TRBJ2-1; 10 bases map to TRBD2. The CDR3 totals 14 residues. Germline CDR1 reads WSHSY; CDR2 reads SAAADI. The ends lost 10 bases at V and 9 bases at J; junction bases unmatched: 12. In nucleotides, the CDR3 is TGCGCCACCGCAGACGGGCTAGCGGGAGTTGAGCAGTTCTTC. It is translated as CATADGLAGVEQFF.

The chain uses TRBV11-3 and TRBJ2-2; the D gene is possibly TRBD1 (6 bases). CDR1 is SGHNT, CDR2 YENEEA, per germline. The V end lost 0 bases, the J end lost 1 base, and 12 bases lay between the germline ends. The CDR3 length is 17 residues. CDR3 residues: CASSLDTLDRNTGELFF. The CDR3 nucleotides are TGTGCCAGCAGCTTAGACACCTTGGACAGGAACACCGGGGAGCTGTTTTTT.